This T cell receptor (beta chain) was recovered during a study of blood T cell repertoires in COVID-19. Study information: Donors in the United States, Italy and Spain gave samples during acute or convalescent COVID-19. From T cells, B-cell-depleted T cells, or PBMCs came the material, which was cDNA or gDNA.

This clone was picked up one time. Trimming cost V 5 bases and J 5 bases, with 17 bases left between them. In germline, CDR1 is SGHTA, CDR2 FQGTGA. The CDR3 is 15 residues long. Original analysis: It was from reference gene primer amplification that nucleated cell counts were estimated. TCRdb keeps only in-frame clones here, not all; method: immunoSEQ multiplex PCR. V and J calls plus clone size are reproduced from that table; the DNA served to infer D and trimming. The sample has under 300,000 clones, about 83% seen once; the top ten hold around 2%. The chain uses TRBV7-3 and TRBJ2-3; D may be TRBD2 (6 bases). This clonotype was sampled from a man aged 30 to 39 who had recovered from COVID-19. Sequenced material: peripheral blood. CDR3 loop: CASSVDGGVGDTQYF. In nucleotides, the CDR3 is TGTGCCAGCAGCGTCGACGGGGGAGTGGGAGATACGCAGTATTTT.